The rows below give T cell receptor beta chains drawn from one sample of a study of early T cells in non-severe SARS-CoV-2 infection. TCRdb reanalysed the 5' RACE reads using MiXCR and keeps one entry per CDR3 protein. Found here are 55,000 to 70,000 distinct CDR3 sequences, 5.6% of them singletons; the top ten hold about 6.8%. Sequenced sample: whole blood. These receptors were collected from an adult who was a healthcare worker with PCR-confirmed SARS-CoV-2 infection or an uninfected control (not recorded which). Each CDR3 is given with its conserved first and last residue.

j_call: TRBJ2-3; v_call: TRBV29-1; cdr3_aa: CSVGGGRALDTQYF
j_call: TRBJ2-5; v_call: TRBV7-6; cdr3_aa: CASSLGGQETQYF
j_call: TRBJ1-6; v_call: TRBV5-1; cdr3_aa: CASSLDGSYNSPLHF
j_call: TRBJ1-1; v_call: TRBV20-1; cdr3_aa: CSASPTGNTEAFF
j_call: TRBJ2-2; v_call: TRBV6-5; cdr3_aa: CASSYDSGTGSNTGELFF
j_call: TRBJ2-7; v_call: TRBV5-6; cdr3_aa: CASSLGQGASEQYF
j_call: TRBJ2-2; v_call: TRBV7-9; cdr3_aa: CAFTQKTGELFF
j_call: TRBJ2-1; v_call: TRBV20-1; cdr3_aa: CSAPDFAGGNEQFF
j_call: TRBJ1-3; v_call: TRBV30; cdr3_aa: CAWKRSGNTIYF
j_call: TRBJ1-1; v_call: TRBV2; cdr3_aa: CASSGGRALNTEAFF
j_call: TRBJ1-1; v_call: TRBV7-9; cdr3_aa: CASSLVGREVSEAFF
j_call: TRBJ2-7; v_call: TRBV6-5; cdr3_aa: CASSTTGTGISYEQYF
j_call: TRBJ1-2; v_call: TRBV6-5; cdr3_aa: CASRTLTSYGYTF
j_call: TRBJ2-1; v_call: TRBV20-1; cdr3_aa: CSASETGGPYNEQFF
j_call: TRBJ2-2; v_call: TRBV12-3/TRBV12-4; cdr3_aa: CASSLGPHTGELFF
j_call: TRBJ1-4; v_call: TRBV14; cdr3_aa: CASSPTGTREKLFF
j_call: TRBJ1-5; v_call: TRBV28; cdr3_aa: CASTFGNQPQHF
j_call: TRBJ2-1; v_call: TRBV27; cdr3_aa: CASSQGYEQFF
j_call: TRBJ2-7; v_call: TRBV20-1; cdr3_aa: CSARGISTGVYEQYF
j_call: TRBJ2-1; v_call: TRBV20-1; cdr3_aa: CSATGTSGSSDEQFF
j_call: TRBJ1-2; v_call: TRBV24-1; cdr3_aa: CATSEPGTGGYGYTF
j_call: TRBJ2-7; v_call: TRBV27; cdr3_aa: CASRPGLEVLYEQYF
j_call: TRBJ1-2; v_call: TRBV29-1; cdr3_aa: CSVAGISNYGYTF
j_call: TRBJ2-5; v_call: TRBV10-3; cdr3_aa: CAISRPTSGDQETQYF
j_call: TRBJ2-3; v_call: TRBV7-2; cdr3_aa: CASSFRGRGTDTQYF